This T cell receptor beta chain was observed in a study of cytomegalovirus exposure and HLA in healthy donors. Study details: An early release of data contained some 80 million unique TCRs, which came from HLA-typed donors. Study conclusions and caveats: A reported reduction in N-insertions relative to the roughly 710-donor mean was seen in an Asian-associated ancestry cluster in a later analysis. Most TCR sequences were uncommon, yet certain public TCRs appeared in many donors. Links to common viral pathogens appeared, in a later analysis, for several of the most significant clusters.

A word on this clone: Its antigen remains unknown.

V lost 11 bases and J lost 0, with 20 bases in between. This CDR3 is built from 16 residues. Germline loops: CDR1 SNHLY, CDR2 FYNNEI. Amplification used 60 Vbeta primers and 13 Jbeta primers. This table comes from immunoSEQ multiplex PCR, and its TCRdb copy is limited to in-frame clones, with some not included. Among 95,000 to 150,000 clones, 75% to 90% were seen once, and the ten largest hold 2.1%. This TCR came from a man aged 30 to 45 in good health and CMV-seronegative. This rearrangement joins TRBV2 to TRBJ1-5; D perhaps matches TRBD1 (6 bases). The sample comprised PBMCs. CDR3 coding DNA: TGTGCCTCGACGGCGCAGGGGTGGTATAGCAATCAGCCCCAGCATTTT. It is translated as CASTAQGWYSNQPQHF.